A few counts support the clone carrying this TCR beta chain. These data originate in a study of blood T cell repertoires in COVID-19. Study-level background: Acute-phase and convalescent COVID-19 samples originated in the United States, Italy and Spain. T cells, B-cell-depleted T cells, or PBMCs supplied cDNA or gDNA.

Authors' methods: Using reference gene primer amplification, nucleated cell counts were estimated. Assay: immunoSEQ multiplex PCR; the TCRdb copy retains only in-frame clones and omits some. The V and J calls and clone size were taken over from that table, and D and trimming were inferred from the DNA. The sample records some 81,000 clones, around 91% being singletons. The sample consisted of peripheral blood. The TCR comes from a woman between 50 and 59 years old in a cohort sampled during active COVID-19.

The CDR3 spells CASSYSRTTTYEQYF. The CDR3 bases are TGTGCCAGCAGTTACTCTCGAACAACGACCTACGAGCAGTACTTC. The chain is built from TRBV6-5 and TRBJ2-7; unclear D gene. The length of the CDR3 is 15 residues. V lost 0 bases to trimming and J lost 2 bases, with 11 bases between them. Germline assignment: CDR1 MNHEY and CDR2 SVGAGI.